This T cell receptor beta chain was found in a study of cytomegalovirus exposure and HLA in healthy donors. Overall study findings and caveats: Indistinguishable V segments, including TRBV6-2 and TRBV6-3, were excluded. Whilst most TCR sequences proved rare, a subset of public TCRs occurred across many donors. In a later analysis, V- and J-gene trimming of beta chains associated with a DCLRE1C missense variant, replicated independently.

For this clone: Antigen: not known.

Use of 60 Vbeta and 13 Jbeta primers characterized the PCR. Sequenced by immunoSEQ multiplex PCR; TCRdb stores in-frame clones only, minus some. Of some 97,000 clones in the sample, around 84% are singletons; the top ten hold 0.9% to 1.5%. V was trimmed by 4 bases and J by 0 bases, leaving 11 bases between them. CDR3 length: 15 residues. The germline CDR1 and CDR2 sequences are SGHRS and YFSETQ. The sequenced sample consisted of PBMCs. The receptor comes from a woman in her late teens or twenties in good health and CMV-seronegative. The chain combines TRBV5-1 with TRBJ1-5, with D possibly being TRBD1 (5 bases). The CDR3 reads CASSGARSSNQPQHF. For the CDR3, the DNA is TGCGCCAGCAGCGGGGCCCGTTCTAGCAATCAGCCCCAGCATTTT.